The 24 T cell receptor beta chains reported below all come from one sample, sequenced in a study of blood T cell repertoires in COVID-19. The table came from immunoSEQ multiplex PCR; TCRdb's copy has only in-frame clones and leaves some out. The sample yields tens of thousands of clones, 80% to 85% seen once. Sequencing input: peripheral blood. The receptors were gathered from a man younger than 45 with COVID-19, enrolled during active disease.

This sequence joins TRBV5-1 and TRBJ2-5; D might be TRBD1 (5 bases). V lost 3 bases and J 1 base, leaving 13 bases between the germline ends. This CDR3 region has 15 residues. Looked up from germline, CDR1 is SGHRS and CDR2 is YFSETQ. The CDR3 reads CASSSTGGSQETQYF. In DNA, the CDR3 is TGCGCCAGCAGCTCAACAGGTGGCTCCCAAGAGACCCAGTACTTC.

J is TRBJ1-1 and V is TRBV7-9, with D possibly being TRBD1 (5 bases). Germline CDR1 is SEHNR and CDR2 is FQNEAQ (reference sequence). This CDR3 region has 12 residues. With 5 bases removed from V and 3 bases from J, the gap between germline ends came to 7 bases. CDR3 loop: CASSLTDTEAFF. CDR3 coding DNA: TGTGCCAGCAGCCTGACAGACACTGAAGCTTTCTTT. The whole variable domain, filled in from reference TRBV7-9 and TRBJ1-1, reads DTGVSQNPRHKITKRGQNVTFRCDPISEHNRLYWYRQTLGQGPEFLTYFQNEAQLEKSRLLSDRFSAERPKGSFSTLEIQRTEQGDSAMYLCASSLTDTEAFFGQGTRLTVV.

In regard to this clone: Relative to the germline gene, one junction end is altered; a read error may explain this. The chain uses TRBV2 and TRBJ2-7, with D hard to call. The CDR3 runs 11 residues. CDR1 is SNHLY and CDR2 is FYNNEI in the germline V gene. CDR3 protein: CASSVSSEQYF. For the CDR3, the DNA is TGTGCCAGCAGTGTTTCCTCCGAGCAGTACTTC.

This clone was detected only a few times. The chain employs TRBV3-1 (or the pseudogene TRBV3-2) and TRBJ1-1; D is ambiguous. CDR1 and CDR2 (germline): LGHDT, YNNKEL (reference sequence). The CDR3 covers 13 residues. V was cut by 1 base and J by 6 bases, with 9 bases left in between. The CDR3 sequence: CASSQGGMAEAFF. The CDR3 DNA is TGTGCCAGCAGCCAAGGAGGGATGGCTGAAGCTTTCTTT.

V usage is TRBV10-3 and J usage is TRBJ2-5, with a tentative D call TRBD1 (5 bases). The germline CDR1 and CDR2 sequences are ENHRY and SYGVKD. V shed 5 bases and J shed 2 bases, with 12 bases lying between them. The length of the CDR3 is 14 residues. The chain's CDR3 is CAISNSDKQETQYF. In DNA form, the CDR3 reads TGTGCCATCAGTAACTCGGACAAGCAAGAGACCCAGTACTTC.

V is TRBV11-2 and J is TRBJ1-5; 7 bases map to TRBD1. The germline gives CDR1 SGHAT, CDR2 FQNNGV. This CDR3 is built from 15 residues. V was clipped by 6 bases and J by 7 bases; unmatched bases: 12. DNA for the CDR3: TGTGCCAGCAGTCGTACAGGGGCTGGTGGGCAGCCCCAGCATTTT. Its protein product is CASSRTGAGGQPQHF.

This chain uses TRBV12-5 with TRBJ2-3, with TRBD2 identical over 9 bases. J was trimmed by 4 bases and V by 0 bases; bases with no gene match: 8. The germline V gene encodes CDR1 LGHNT and CDR2 FRNRAP. CDR3 length: 17 amino acids. The CDR3 coding sequence is TGTGCTAGTGGTTTGGTATGGCGGGGGGGGGTCCCAGATACGCAGTATTTT. Amino acids: CASGLVWRGGVPDTQYF.

The chain joins TRBV9 to TRBJ1-1; a weak D match, TRBD1 (6 bases). Germline CDR1 is SGDLS and CDR2 is YYNGEE. With 4 bases removed from V and 3 bases from J, the gap between germline ends came to 13 bases. The CDR3 totals 14 residues. CDR3 protein: CASSPKGVDTEAFF. For the CDR3, the DNA is TGTGCCAGCAGCCCAAAGGGGGTGGACACTGAAGCTTTCTTT.

The V gene is TRBV5-1, the J gene TRBJ1-4, with D uncertain. Trimming removed 4 bases from V and 7 bases from J, with 11 bases in between. Germline CDR1 is SGHRS and CDR2 is YFSETQ. This CDR3 region has 13 residues. The CDR3 here is CASSPHEGEKLFF. The CDR3 nucleotides read TGCGCCAGCAGCCCACACGAGGGTGAAAAACTGTTTTTT.

The V call is TRBV4-2, the J call TRBJ2-3, with 7 bases lining up with TRBD1. The CDR3 spans 14 residues. The germline gives CDR1 LGHNA, CDR2 YNFKEQ. The V and J ends lost 3 bases and 1 base, in that order; junction bases with no gene match: 1. This CDR3 is CASSHDRGTDTQYF. The CDR3 nucleotides are TGTGCCAGCAGCCATGACAGGGGCACAGATACGCAGTATTTT.

This clone was counted a few times. This chain connects TRBV14 to TRBJ2-7, with TRBD1 as a possible D gene (6 bases). The CDR3 loop spans 12 amino acids. Germline CDR1 is SGHDN and CDR2 is FVKESK. V was cut by 5 bases and J by 7 bases, with 12 bases left in between. CDR3 nucleotides: TGTGCCAGCAGCGCACAGGGTTGGGAGCAGTACTTC. Residues: CASSAQGWEQYF.

This chain connects TRBV20-1 to TRBJ2-3, with 8 bases fitting TRBD2. Unmatched junction bases numbered 5, after V lost 3 bases and J lost 12 bases. The CDR3 contains 11 residues. In germline, CDR1 is DFQATT, CDR2 SNEGSKA (reference sequence). The CDR3 here is CSASGGGPQYF. CDR3 nucleotides: TGCAGTGCTAGCGGGGGGGGTCCACAGTATTTT.

This clone was detected many times. This chain links TRBV9 with TRBJ1-4, with a weak D call TRBD1 (6 bases). This CDR3 contains 16 residues. CDR1 and CDR2 (germline): SGDLS, YYNGEE. Trimming took 5 bases from V and 0 from J, leaving 14 bases between them. The CDR3 nucleotides are TGTGCCAGCAGTACAGGACAGATAGCAACTAATGAAAAACTGTTTTTT. This codes for CASSTGQIATNEKLFF.

The CDR3 coding sequence is TGTGCCAGCAGCTTCTATGGCAGGTGGGAGACCCAGTACTTC. Protein: CASSFYGRWETQYF. The chain recombines TRBV11-2 with TRBJ2-5; D is undetermined. In germline, CDR1 is SGHAT, CDR2 FQNNGV. Trimming stripped 3 bases from V and 5 bases from J, with 13 bases between. The CDR3 runs 14 residues.

The chain recombines TRBV29-1 with TRBJ2-3; 14 nucleotides line up with TRBD2. This CDR3 region has 17 residues. Trimming cost V 3 bases and J 2 bases; bases outside gene matches: 7. Germline V gene data show CDR1 as SQVTM and CDR2 as ANQGSEA. The CDR3 spells CSVESGLAGGITDTQYF. CDR3 coding DNA: TGCAGCGTTGAGTCAGGACTAGCGGGAGGCATCACAGATACGCAGTATTTT.

The rearrangement joins TRBV19 to TRBJ1-1; the D is unclear. The V gene lost 6 bases and the J gene lost 3 bases, with 17 bases spanning the gap. CDR3 length: 15 residues. Germline CDR1 LNHDA, CDR2 SQIVND (reference sequence). The DNA for the CDR3 is TGTGCCAGTAGAACCATTAGCCGCGGTCACACTGAAGCTTTCTTT. It yields the protein CASRTISRGHTEAFF.

The CDR3 protein is CASSQDSEGNTEAFF. CDR3 coding DNA: TGTGCCAGCAGCCAAGACTCGGAGGGAAACACTGAAGCTTTCTTT. The V call is TRBV3-1 (or the pseudogene TRBV3-2), the J call TRBJ1-1; D not certain. V lost 0 bases and J 2 bases, leaving 10 bases between the germline ends. Looked up from germline, CDR1 is LGHDT and CDR2 is YNNKEL (reference sequence). There are 15 residues in the CDR3.

The V gene is TRBV7-2, the J gene TRBJ2-3; 7 bases are shared with TRBD2. CDR1 and CDR2 (germline): SGHTA, FQGNSA. The CDR3 is 14 residues long. Germline trimming cut 2 bases from V and 1 base from J; bases unmatched to any gene: 0. The CDR3 nucleotides read TGTGCCAGCAGCTTAACTAGCGGCACAGATACGCAGTATTTT. This translates into CASSLTSGTDTQYF. Full variable domain (rest looked up from reference TRBV7-2 and TRBJ2-3): GAGVSQSPSNKVTEKGKDVELRCDPISGHTALYWYRQSLGQGLEFLIYFQGNSAPDKSGLPSDRFSAERTGGSVSTLTIQRTQQEDSAVYLCASSLTSGTDTQYFGPGTRLTVL.

V usage is TRBV30 and J usage is TRBJ1-1, with a weak D call TRBD1 (6 bases). The CDR3 is 13 residues long. Trimming stripped 2 bases from V and 5 bases from J, with 12 bases between. Germline assignment: CDR1 GTSNPN and CDR2 SVGIG (reference sequence). The CDR3: CAWSPRTDTEAFF. DNA for the CDR3: TGTGCCTGGAGTCCCCGGACAGATACTGAAGCTTTCTTT.

The chain combines TRBV29-1 with TRBJ2-7, with a weak D call TRBD2 (5 bases). CDR1 is SQVTM and CDR2 is ANQGSEA in the germline V gene. CDR3 length: 13 residues. Trimming cost V 1 base and J 3 bases, with 10 bases left between them. In DNA, the CDR3 is TGCAGCGTTGAAGGGTTGGCGGGCTACGAGCAGTACTTC. Its protein is CSVEGLAGYEQYF.

The chain recombines TRBV19 with TRBJ1-2; D possibly corresponds to TRBD1 (6 bases). Germline-derived CDR1 and CDR2 are LNHDA and SQIVND (reference sequence). The V gene lost 0 bases and the J gene lost 3 bases, with 11 bases spanning the gap. The CDR3 has 15 residues. CDR3 bases: TGTGCCAGTAGTATAGAGGACAGTTCCTACTATGGCTACACCTTC. As protein: CASSIEDSSYYGYTF.

The gene calls are TRBV11-2 and TRBJ2-7; a weak D match, TRBD1 (6 bases). V was trimmed by 2 bases and J by 3 bases, leaving 11 bases between them. CDR1 is SGHAT and CDR2 is FQNNGV in the germline V gene. The CDR3 spans 14 residues. The CDR3: CASSLNRGYYEQYF. Here the CDR3 DNA reads TGTGCCAGCAGCTTAAATAGGGGGTACTACGAGCAGTACTTC.

The V and J genes are TRBV29-1 and TRBJ2-1, with 7 bases that match TRBD1. The germline CDR1 and CDR2 sequences are SQVTM and ANQGSEA. The CDR3 contains 13 residues. V lost 1 base, J lost 4 bases, and 1 base stayed unmatched. CDR3 residues: CSVEGQGYNEQFF. DNA for the CDR3: TGCAGCGTTGAAGGACAGGGATACAATGAGCAGTTCTTC.

The chain employs TRBV11-3 and TRBJ2-5; possible D gene TRBD2, 5 bases. The V end lost 5 bases, the J end lost 4 bases, and 11 bases lay between the germline ends. Per the germline V gene, CDR1 is SGHNT and CDR2 is YENEEA. This CDR3 comprises 13 residues. The CDR3 region is CASSPRGPETQYF. The CDR3 DNA follows: TGTGCCAGCAGCCCCCGCGGGCCAGAGACCCAGTACTTC.